The 2 T cell receptor beta chains given below trace back to one sample, sequenced in a study of control samples from healthy donors and cancer patients. Clones were read by immunoSEQ multiplex PCR, and TCRdb kept only the in-frame ones, dropping some. In the table there are under 30,000 clones, roughly 87% of which are singletons. Sequenced: formalin-fixed, paraffin-embedded tissue. Receptors were obtained from a female donor with melanoma.

The chain recombines TRBV27 with TRBJ2-7; 14 bases match TRBD2. The CDR3 length is 15 residues. Germline trimming cut 5 bases from V and 6 bases from J; bases unmatched to any gene: 6. Germline V gene sequence: CDR1 MNHEY, CDR2 SMNVEV (reference sequence). CDR3 DNA: TGTGCCAGCAGTCCCGGGACTAGCGGGAGAACCGAGCAGTACTTC. Protein sequence: CASSPGTSGRTEQYF.

The chain has TRBV7-2 and TRBJ2-7; either TRBD1 or TRBD2 may supply D (5 bases each). V shed 5 bases and J shed 2 bases, with 10 bases lying between them. This CDR3 contains 13 residues. Germline V gene data show CDR1 as SGHTA and CDR2 as FQGNSA. For the CDR3, the DNA is TGTGCCAGCAGCATGGGGGTCGCCTACGAGCAGTACTTC. It codes for CASSMGVAYEQYF.